The following is a TCR beta chain sequence with its context. Sequencing was at deep level. The replicate PCRs on unsorted PBMC were given about 0.3 ug DNA, which is tens of thousands of T cell genomes. Only in-frame clones appear in the TCRdb table, and some are missing; sequencing was by immunoSEQ multiplex PCR. The table has a few hundred thousand clones, around 78% seen once; the top ten hold about 12%. This CDR3 contains 14 residues. V was trimmed by 2 bases and J by 4 bases, leaving 9 bases between them. Germline CDR1 is SNHLY and CDR2 is FYNNEI. The data were taken from a study of shared clonotypes between healthy human individuals.

Specimen: PBMCs. This TCR was sampled from a woman aged 40 to 55 in good health. Some clones in this sample may be carry-over from other donors' samples. The chain uses TRBV2 and TRBJ2-1; possible D gene TRBD1, 6 bases. CDR3 in DNA: TGTGCCAGCAGTGAACAGGGGCGGTACAATGAGCAGTTCTTC. It specifies CASSEQGRYNEQFF.